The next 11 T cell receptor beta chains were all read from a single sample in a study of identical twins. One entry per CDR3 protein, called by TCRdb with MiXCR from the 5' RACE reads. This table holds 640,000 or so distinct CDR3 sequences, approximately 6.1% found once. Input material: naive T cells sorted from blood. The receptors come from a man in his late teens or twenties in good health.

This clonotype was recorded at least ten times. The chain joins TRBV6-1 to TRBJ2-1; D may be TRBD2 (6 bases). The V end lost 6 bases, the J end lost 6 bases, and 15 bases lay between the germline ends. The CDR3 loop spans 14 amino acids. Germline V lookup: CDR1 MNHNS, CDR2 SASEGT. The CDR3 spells CASRTGEWVNEQFF. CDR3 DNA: TGTGCCAGCAGGACGGGGGAATGGGTCAATGAGCAGTTCTTC.

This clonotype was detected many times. The CDR3 DNA reads TGCGCCAGCAGCTCGGACCCGGGACACCGCACTGAAGCTTTCTTT. Protein: CASSSDPGHRTEAFF. The V call is TRBV5-1, the J call TRBJ1-1, with D possibly TRBD1 on 6 matching bases. Trimming left V 3 bases short and J 4 bases short, with 16 bases between. CDR1 is SGHRS and CDR2 is YFSETQ in the germline V gene. This CDR3 has 15 amino acids.

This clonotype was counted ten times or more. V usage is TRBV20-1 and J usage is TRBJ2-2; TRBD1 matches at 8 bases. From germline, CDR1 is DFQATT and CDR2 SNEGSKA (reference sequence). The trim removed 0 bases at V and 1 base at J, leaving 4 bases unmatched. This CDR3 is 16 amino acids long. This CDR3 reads CSARDLGTGNTGELFF. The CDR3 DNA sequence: TGCAGTGCTAGAGATCTTGGGACAGGGAACACCGGGGAGCTGTTTTTT.

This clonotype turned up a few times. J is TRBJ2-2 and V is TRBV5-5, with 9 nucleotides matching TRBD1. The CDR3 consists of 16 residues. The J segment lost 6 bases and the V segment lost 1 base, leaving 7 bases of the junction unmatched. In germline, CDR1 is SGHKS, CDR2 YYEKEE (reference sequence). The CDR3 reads CASSLYGTGSAGELFF. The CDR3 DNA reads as TGTGCCAGCAGCTTGTATGGGACAGGGTCGGCCGGGGAGCTGTTTTTT.

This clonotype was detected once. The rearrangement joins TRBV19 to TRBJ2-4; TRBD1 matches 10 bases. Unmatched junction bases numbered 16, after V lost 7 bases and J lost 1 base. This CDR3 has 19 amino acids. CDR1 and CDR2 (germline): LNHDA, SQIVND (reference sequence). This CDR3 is CASNPTGGFMSGAKNIQYF. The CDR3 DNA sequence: TGTGCCAGTAACCCGACAGGGGGCTTTATGTCGGGCGCCAAAAACATTCAGTACTTC.

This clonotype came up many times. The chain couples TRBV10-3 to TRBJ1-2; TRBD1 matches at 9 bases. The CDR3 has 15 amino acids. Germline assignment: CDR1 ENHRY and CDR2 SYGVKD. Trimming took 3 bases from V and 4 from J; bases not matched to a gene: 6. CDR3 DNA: TGTGCCATCAGTGATTCGGGACAGGGCCGCTATGGCTACACCTTC. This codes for CAISDSGQGRYGYTF.

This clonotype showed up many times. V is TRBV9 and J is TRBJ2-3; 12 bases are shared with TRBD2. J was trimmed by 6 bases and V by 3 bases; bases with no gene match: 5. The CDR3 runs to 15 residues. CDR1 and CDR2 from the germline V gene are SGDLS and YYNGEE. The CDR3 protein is CASSALAGGVDTQYF. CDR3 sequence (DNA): TGTGCCAGCAGCGCACTAGCGGGAGGAGTCGATACGCAGTATTTT.

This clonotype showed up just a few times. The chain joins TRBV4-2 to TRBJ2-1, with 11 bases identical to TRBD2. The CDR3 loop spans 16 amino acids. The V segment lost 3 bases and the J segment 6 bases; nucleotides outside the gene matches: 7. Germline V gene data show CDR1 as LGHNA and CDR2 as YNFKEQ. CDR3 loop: CASSQLLAGAGNEQFF. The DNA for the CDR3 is TGTGCCAGCAGCCAGCTACTAGCGGGAGCGGGCAATGAGCAGTTCTTC.

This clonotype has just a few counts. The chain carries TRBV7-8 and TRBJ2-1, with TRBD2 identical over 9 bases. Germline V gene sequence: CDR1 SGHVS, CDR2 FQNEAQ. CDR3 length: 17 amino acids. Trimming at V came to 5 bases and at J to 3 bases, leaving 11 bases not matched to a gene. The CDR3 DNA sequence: TGTGCCAGCAGCCCCGTCGTAGCGGGAGTACGCTACAATGAGCAGTTCTTC. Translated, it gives CASSPVVAGVRYNEQFF.

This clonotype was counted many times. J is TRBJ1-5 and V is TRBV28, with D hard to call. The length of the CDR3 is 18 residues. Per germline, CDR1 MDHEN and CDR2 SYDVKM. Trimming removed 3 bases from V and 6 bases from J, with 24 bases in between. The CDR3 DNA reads TGTGCCAGCAGTTTGGGGATACACAGTGCCACCGGCGGTCAGCCCCAGCATTTT. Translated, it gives CASSLGIHSATGGQPQHF.

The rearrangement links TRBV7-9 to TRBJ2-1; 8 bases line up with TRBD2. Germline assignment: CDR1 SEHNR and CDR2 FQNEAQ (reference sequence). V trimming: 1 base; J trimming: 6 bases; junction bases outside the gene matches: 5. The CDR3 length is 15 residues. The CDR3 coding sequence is TGTGCCAGCAGCTTAGTAGTTAGCGGGACCAATGAGCAGTTCTTC. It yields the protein CASSLVVSGTNEQFF.